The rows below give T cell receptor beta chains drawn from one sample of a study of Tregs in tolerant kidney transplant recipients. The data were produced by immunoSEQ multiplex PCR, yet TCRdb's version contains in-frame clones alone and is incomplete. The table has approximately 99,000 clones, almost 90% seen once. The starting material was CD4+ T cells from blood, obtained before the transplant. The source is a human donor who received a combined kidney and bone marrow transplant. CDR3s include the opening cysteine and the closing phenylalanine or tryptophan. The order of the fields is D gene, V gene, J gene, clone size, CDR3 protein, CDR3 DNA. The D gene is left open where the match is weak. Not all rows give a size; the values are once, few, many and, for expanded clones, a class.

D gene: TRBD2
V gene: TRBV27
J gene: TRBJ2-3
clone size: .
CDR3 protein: CASSLAGGDTQYF
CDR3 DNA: TGTGCCAGCAGTTTAGCGGGGGGTGATACGCAGTATTTT

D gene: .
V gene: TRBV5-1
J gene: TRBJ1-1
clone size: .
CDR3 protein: CASSLGGRNTEAFF
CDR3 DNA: TGCGCCAGCAGCTTGGGGGGCAGGAACACTGAAGCTTTCTTT

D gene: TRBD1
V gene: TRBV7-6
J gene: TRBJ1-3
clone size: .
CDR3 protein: CASSNRQGVYYSGNTIYF
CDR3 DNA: TGTGCCAGCAGCAATCGACAGGGGGTTTACTACTCTGGAAACACCATATATTTT

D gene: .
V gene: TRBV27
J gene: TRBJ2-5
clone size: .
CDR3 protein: CASSLGFDGTQYF
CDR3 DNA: TGTGCCAGCTCCCTGGGCTTTGACGGGACCCAGTACTTC

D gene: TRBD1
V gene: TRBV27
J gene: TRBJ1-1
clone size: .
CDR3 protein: CASRRQGKNTEAFF
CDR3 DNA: TGTGCCAGCAGGAGACAGGGGAAGAACACTGAAGCTTTCTTT

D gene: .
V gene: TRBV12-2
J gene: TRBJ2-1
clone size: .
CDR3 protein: CASRLEGAGSSYNEQFF
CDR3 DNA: TGTGCAAGTCGCTTAGAGGGAGCGGGGAGCTCCTACAATGAGCAGTTCTTC

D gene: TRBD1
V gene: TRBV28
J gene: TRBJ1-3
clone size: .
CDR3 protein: CASSPGTASGNTIYF
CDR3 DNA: TGTGCCAGCAGTCCTGGGACAGCCTCTGGAAACACCATATATTTT

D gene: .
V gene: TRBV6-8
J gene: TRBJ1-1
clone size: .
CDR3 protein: CASNQTGNNTEAFF
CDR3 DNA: TGTGCCAGCAATCAGACAGGAAATAACACTGAAGCTTTCTTT

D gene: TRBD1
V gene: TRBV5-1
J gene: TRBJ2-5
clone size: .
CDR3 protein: CASSFRDRGTQETQYF
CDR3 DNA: TGCGCCAGCAGCTTCCGGGACAGGGGAACCCAAGAGACCCAGTACTTC

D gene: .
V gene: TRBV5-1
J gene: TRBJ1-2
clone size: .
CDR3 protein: CASSGAGVSVGGYTF
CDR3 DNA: TGCGCCAGCAGCGGGGCAGGGGTCTCTGTTGGAGGCTACACCTTC

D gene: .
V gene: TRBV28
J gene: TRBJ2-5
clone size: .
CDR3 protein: CASSSRDSPYQETQYF
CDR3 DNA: TGTGCCAGCAGTTCGCGGGACTCCCCGTACCAAGAGACCCAGTACTTC

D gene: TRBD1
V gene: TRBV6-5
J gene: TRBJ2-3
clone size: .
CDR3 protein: CASRRQGGTTDTQYF
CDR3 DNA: TGTGCCAGCAGGAGACAGGGGGGAACCACAGATACGCAGTATTTT

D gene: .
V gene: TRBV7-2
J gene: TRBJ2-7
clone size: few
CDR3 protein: CASSLEGQKHEQYF
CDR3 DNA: TGTGCCAGCAGCTTAGAAGGACAGAAGCACGAGCAGTACTTC

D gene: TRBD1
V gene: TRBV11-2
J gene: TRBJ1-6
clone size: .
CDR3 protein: CASSSLRRGSNSPLHF
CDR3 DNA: TGTGCCAGCAGCTCCCTGCGCAGGGGGTCAAATTCACCCCTCCACTTT

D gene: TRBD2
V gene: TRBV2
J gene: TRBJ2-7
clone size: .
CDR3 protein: CASRGEGNEQYF
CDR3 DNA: TGTGCCAGCAGGGGGGAGGGCAACGAGCAGTACTTC

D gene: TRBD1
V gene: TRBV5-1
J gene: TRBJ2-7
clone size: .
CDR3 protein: CASSLDRPPYYEQYF
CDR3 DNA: TGCGCCAGCAGCCTGGACAGGCCCCCCTACTACGAGCAGTACTTC

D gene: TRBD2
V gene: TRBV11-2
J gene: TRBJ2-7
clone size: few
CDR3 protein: CASSGTSYYEQYF
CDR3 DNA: TGTGCCAGCAGCGGGACTAGCTATTACGAGCAGTACTTC

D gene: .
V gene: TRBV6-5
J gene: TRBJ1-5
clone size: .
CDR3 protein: CASSYAKQGQPQHF
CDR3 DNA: TGTGCCAGCAGTTACGCGAAACAGGGTCAGCCCCAGCATTTT

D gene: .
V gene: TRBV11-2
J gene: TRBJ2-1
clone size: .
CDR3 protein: CASSLGLDNEQFF
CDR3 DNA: TGTGCCAGCAGCTTGGGACTCGACAATGAGCAGTTCTTC

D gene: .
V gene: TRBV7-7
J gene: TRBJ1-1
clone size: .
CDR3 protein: CASSFSPRAEAFF
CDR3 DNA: TGTGCCAGCAGCTTCTCGCCCCGGGCTGAAGCTTTCTTT

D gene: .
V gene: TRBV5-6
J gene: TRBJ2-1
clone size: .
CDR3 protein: CASSPLGRGGYNEQFF
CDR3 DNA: TGTGCCAGCAGCCCTCTTGGGCGGGGCGGCTACAATGAGCAGTTCTTC

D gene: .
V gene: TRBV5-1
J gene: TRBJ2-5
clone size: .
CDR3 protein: CASSLEQNQETQYF
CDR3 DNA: TGCGCCAGCAGCTTGGAACAGAACCAAGAGACCCAGTACTTC

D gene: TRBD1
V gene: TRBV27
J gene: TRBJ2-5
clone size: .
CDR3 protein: CASRGDRGYQETQYF
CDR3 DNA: TGTGCCAGCAGGGGGGACAGGGGATATCAAGAGACCCAGTACTTC

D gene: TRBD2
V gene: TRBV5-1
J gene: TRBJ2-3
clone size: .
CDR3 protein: CASSPGTSGVPSTDTQYF
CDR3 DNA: TGCGCCAGCAGCCCCGGGACTAGCGGGGTCCCTTCCACAGATACGCAGTATTTT

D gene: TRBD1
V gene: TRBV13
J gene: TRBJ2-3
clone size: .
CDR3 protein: CASSSPQGAADTQYF
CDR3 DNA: TGTGCCAGCAGCTCCCCCCAGGGGGCGGCAGATACGCAGTATTTT

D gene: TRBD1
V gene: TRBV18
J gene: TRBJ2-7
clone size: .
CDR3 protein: CASSSTGTGVYEQYF
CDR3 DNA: TGTGCCAGCTCTTCCACGGGGACAGGGGTCTACGAGCAGTACTTC

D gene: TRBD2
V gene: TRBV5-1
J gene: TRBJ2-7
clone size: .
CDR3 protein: CASSFFLGLAGSSYEQYF
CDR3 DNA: TGCGCCAGCAGCTTTTTCCTCGGACTAGCGGGGAGCTCCTACGAGCAGTACTTC

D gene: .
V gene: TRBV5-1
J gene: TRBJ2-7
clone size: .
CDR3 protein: CASRHPDYPHEQYF
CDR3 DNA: TGCGCCAGCAGACACCCGGACTATCCCCACGAGCAGTACTTC

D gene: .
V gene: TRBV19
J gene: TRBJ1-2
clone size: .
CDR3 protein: CASSIRQRTYGYTF
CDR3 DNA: TGTGCCAGTAGTATCCGACAGCGCACCTATGGCTACACCTTC

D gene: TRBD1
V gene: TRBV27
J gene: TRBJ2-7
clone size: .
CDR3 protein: CASRPTGRYEQYF
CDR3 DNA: TGTGCCAGCAGGCCGACAGGGCGGTACGAGCAGTACTTC

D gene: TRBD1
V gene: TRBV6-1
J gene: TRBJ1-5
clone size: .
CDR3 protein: CASSGRGQGAGNQPQHF
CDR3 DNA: TGTGCCAGCAGTGGTAGGGGACAGGGGGCTGGCAATCAGCCCCAGCATTTT

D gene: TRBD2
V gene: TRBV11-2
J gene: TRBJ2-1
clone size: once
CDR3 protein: CASSPRRLTSGREGNEQFF
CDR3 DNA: TGTGCCAGCAGCCCCAGACGCTTGACTAGCGGGAGGGAGGGCAATGAGCAGTTCTTC

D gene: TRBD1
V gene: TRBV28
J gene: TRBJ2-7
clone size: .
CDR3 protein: CASSFTGTAPEQYF
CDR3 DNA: TGTGCCAGCAGTTTCACAGGGACAGCACCCGAGCAGTACTTC

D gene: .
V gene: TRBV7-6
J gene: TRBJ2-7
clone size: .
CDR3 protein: CASSLGPLYEQYF
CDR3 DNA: TGTGCCAGCAGCTTAGGGCCTCTCTACGAGCAGTACTTC

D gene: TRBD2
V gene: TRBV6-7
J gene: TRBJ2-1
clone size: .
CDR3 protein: CASSPKTASGGQGFF
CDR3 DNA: TGTGCCAGCAGCCCCAAAACCGCTAGCGGGGGCCAGGGGTTCTTC